This T cell receptor (beta chain) was recovered during a study of blood T cell repertoires in COVID-19. There are 14 residues in the CDR3. Germline V gene data show CDR1 as MDHEN and CDR2 as SYDVKM. Trimming stripped 5 bases from V and 5 bases from J, with 13 bases between. As handled by the study authors: Cell counts per sample came from amplifying reference gene primers. The table came from immunoSEQ multiplex PCR; TCRdb's copy has only in-frame clones and leaves some out. The V and J calls and clone size are taken from that table; D and trimming were inferred from the DNA. The data contain more than 25,000 clones, about nine tenths of them singletons.

The chain has TRBV28 and TRBJ1-5; weak D call: TRBD1 (5 bases). Sequenced input: peripheral blood. The receptor was isolated from a man between 65 and 85 years old with active or convalescent COVID-19. CDR3 nucleotide sequence: TGTGCCAGCAGTAGGGGCGGGACTTATCAGCCCCAGCATTTT. It is translated as CASSRGGTYQPQHF.